The rows below give T cell receptor beta chains drawn from one sample of a study of blood T cells in healthy people across ages. TCRdb passed the 5' RACE reads through MiXCR, listing each CDR3 protein once. The table lists approximately 2,000,000 distinct CDR3 sequences, about two fifths of them singletons. Source material: blood. Receptors were obtained from a human donor in good health. CDR3s include the opening cysteine and the closing phenylalanine or tryptophan. A D gene is named only where the DNA matches it firmly. Size is omitted from some rows. Given values are once, few, many or a class for expanded clones.

>.|TRBJ1-4|few|15|TRBV12-3/TRBV12-4
TGTGCCAGCAGTTCCGGAGTTCCGACTAATGAAAAACTGTTTTTT
CASSSGVPTNEKLFF
>.|TRBJ2-2|.|16|TRBV12-3/TRBV12-4
TGTGCCAGCAGTTTTAGGGACCCATCTCGGACCGGGGAGCTGTTTTTT
CASSFRDPSRTGELFF
>.|TRBJ1-1|.|14|TRBV5-8
TGTGCCAGCAAACGACAGATGGTGAACACTGAAGCTTTCTTT
CASKRQMVNTEAFF
>.|TRBJ1-2|few|16|TRBV18
TGTGCCAGCTCACAGACGTGGGCGGAAGCTAACTATGGCTACACCTTC
CASSQTWAEANYGYTF
>TRBD2|TRBJ2-7|.|14|TRBV9
TGTGCCAGCAGCGTAGGCGGGGGGTACTACGAGCAGTACTTC
CASSVGGGYYEQYF
>TRBD1|TRBJ1-2|many|13|TRBV5-1
TGCGCCAGCAGCCCGGGACAGGAATATGGCTACACCTTC
CASSPGQEYGYTF
>.|TRBJ2-5|few|14|TRBV6-1
TGTGCCAGCAGTGCAAGGGCAGGGATAGAGACCCAGTACTTC
CASSARAGIETQYF
>.|TRBJ2-5|.|16|TRBV7-9
TGTGCCAGCAGCCCAGGTATCGGGGGCTTCCAAGAGACCCAGTACTTC
CASSPGIGGFQETQYF
>.|TRBJ2-7|.|16|TRBV27
TGTGCCAGCAGTTTATTAGTATCGGGTGTCTCCTACGGGCAGTACTTC
CASSLLVSGVSYGQYF
>TRBD1|TRBJ2-7|.|15|TRBV6-2/TRBV6-3
TGTGCCAGCAGCGCTTGGGGACAGGGGTCCTACGAGCAGTACTTC
CASSAWGQGSYEQYF
>.|TRBJ2-3|.|16|TRBV6-4
TGTGCCAGCAGTCGGGACTCCGGCAGCTTTTTTGATACGCAGTATTTT
CASSRDSGSFFDTQYF
>TRBD1|TRBJ1-1|few|12|TRBV12-3/TRBV12-4
TGTGCCAGCAACACGGACAGGATGAAAGCTTTCTTT
CASNTDRMKAFF
>TRBD2|TRBJ2-5|many|16|TRBV7-2
TGTGCCAGCAGTTTCGGACTAGCGGGGGGCCAAGAGACCCAGTACTTC
CASSFGLAGGQETQYF
>.|TRBJ2-5|few|15|TRBV20-1
TGCAGTGCGTATCTCCGGGACGAAGTTCTACGAGTGCAGTACTTC
CSAYLRDEVLRVQYF
>.|TRBJ1-2|few|13|TRBV6-2/TRBV6-3
TGTGCCAGCAGGGGTCTCGACCACTATGGCTACACCTTC
CASRGLDHYGYTF
>TRBD1|TRBJ2-1|.|12|TRBV7-2
TGTGCCAGCAGCTATGGACAGGGCGAGCAGTTCTTC
CASSYGQGEQFF
>TRBD2|TRBJ2-1|few|14|TRBV20-1
TGCAGTGCTCCCCCCCCGCTAGCGGGGAATGAGCAGTTCTTC
CSAPPPLAGNEQFF
>.|TRBJ1-1|.|16|TRBV4-3
TGCGCCAGCAGCCAAGATTTGGGATATGCGAACACTGAAGCTTTCTTT
CASSQDLGYANTEAFF
>.|TRBJ2-5|.|16|TRBV6-2/TRBV6-3
TGTGCCAGCAGTTTGACCCTAGGGACCGCCCAAGAGACCCAGTACTTC
CASSLTLGTAQETQYF
>.|TRBJ2-6|many|15|TRBV4-2
TGTGCCAGCAGCCAAGGGGGTCCTGGGGCCAACGTCCTGACTTTC
CASSQGGPGANVLTF
>.|TRBJ2-1|.|17|TRBV5-1
TGCGCCAGCAGCTTGGCCCCTGGGCTAGTTATGGGCAATGAGCAGTTCTTC
CASSLAPGLVMGNEQFF
>TRBD1|TRBJ1-4|.|15|TRBV5-6
TGTGCCAGCAGCCGTCGGGCAGGGGGATATGAAAAACTGTTTTTT
CASSRRAGGYEKLFF
>TRBD1|TRBJ2-7|.|14|TRBV7-2
TGTGCCAGCAGCTCTGGGACAGGGACTCTCGAGCAGTACTTC
CASSSGTGTLEQYF
>.|TRBJ1-1|once|15|TRBV9
TGTGCCAGCAGCGTAGCGTCAGATCGGAACACTGAAGCTTTCTTT
CASSVASDRNTEAFF
>.|TRBJ1-2|.|12|TRBV12-3/TRBV12-4
TGTGCCAGCACTAAGGGGACCCTTGGCTACACCTTC
CASTKGTLGYTF
>.|TRBJ1-2|.|12|TRBV29-1
TGCAGCGCAGGATCACGCAACTATGGCTACACCTTC
CSAGSRNYGYTF
>.|TRBJ2-3|.|16|TRBV5-4
TGTGCCAGCAGCTTGGCAGCCCAGATAAGCACAGATACGCAGTATTTT
CASSLAAQISTDTQYF
>.|TRBJ2-1|many|15|TRBV11-1
TGTGCCAGCATCCCAAGCTGGGGGGACCTCAATGAGCAGTTCTTC
CASIPSWGDLNEQFF